These 2 T cell receptor beta chains share one sample of origin, sequenced in a study of cytomegalovirus exposure and HLA in healthy donors. TCRdb's copy holds only in-frame clones and misses some; the assay was immunoSEQ multiplex PCR. The table shows roughly 45,000 clones, with about 93% occurring only once. Input material: PBMCs. The source is a man between 18 and 29 years old in good health and CMV-seronegative.

The genes are TRBV6-5 and TRBJ2-3, with D possibly TRBD1 on 5 matching bases. Between the trimmed V and J ends, which lost 2 bases and 0 bases, there was a span of 12 bases. Germline V gives CDR1 MNHEY, CDR2 SVGAGI. This CDR3 has 16 residues. The CDR3 coding sequence is TGTGCCAGCAGTTACGTAGGCAGGGAAAGCACAGATACGCAGTATTTT. Amino acid sequence: CASSYVGRESTDTQYF.

CDR3 loop: CASSIGSTRDRGFLDEQFF. For the CDR3, the DNA is TGTGCCAGCAGTATTGGGTCAACCCGGGACAGGGGCTTTCTAGATGAGCAGTTCTTC. The rearrangement uses TRBV28 and TRBJ2-1; 10 positions agree with TRBD1. The germline V gene has CDR1 MDHEN and CDR2 SYDVKM. CDR3 length: 19 amino acids. Trimming removed 5 bases from V and 8 bases from J; junction bases left unmatched: 21.